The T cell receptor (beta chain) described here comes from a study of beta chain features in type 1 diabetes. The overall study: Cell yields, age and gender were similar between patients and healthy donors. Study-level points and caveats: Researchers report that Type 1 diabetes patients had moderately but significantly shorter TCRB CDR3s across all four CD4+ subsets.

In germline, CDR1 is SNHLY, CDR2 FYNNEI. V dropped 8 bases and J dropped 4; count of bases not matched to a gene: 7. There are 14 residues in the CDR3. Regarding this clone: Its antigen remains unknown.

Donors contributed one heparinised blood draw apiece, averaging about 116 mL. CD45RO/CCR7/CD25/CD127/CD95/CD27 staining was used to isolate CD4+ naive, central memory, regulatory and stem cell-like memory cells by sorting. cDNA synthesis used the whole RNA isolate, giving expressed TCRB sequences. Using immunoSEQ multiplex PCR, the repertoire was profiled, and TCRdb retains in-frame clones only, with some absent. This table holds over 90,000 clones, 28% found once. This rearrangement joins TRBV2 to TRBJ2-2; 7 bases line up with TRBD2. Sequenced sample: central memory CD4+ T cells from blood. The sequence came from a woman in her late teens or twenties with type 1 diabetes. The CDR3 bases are TGTGCCAGCGGGGGGGACCGGGGCACCGGGGAGCTGTTTTTT. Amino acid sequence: CASGGDRGTGELFF.